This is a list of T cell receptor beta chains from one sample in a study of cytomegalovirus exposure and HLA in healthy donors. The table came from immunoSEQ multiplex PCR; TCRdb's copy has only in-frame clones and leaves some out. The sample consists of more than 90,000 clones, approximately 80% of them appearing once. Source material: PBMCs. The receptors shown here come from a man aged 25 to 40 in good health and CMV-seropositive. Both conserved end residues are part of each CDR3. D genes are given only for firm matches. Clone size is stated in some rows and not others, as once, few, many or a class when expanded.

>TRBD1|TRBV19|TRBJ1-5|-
TGTGCCAGTATGGGGACAGGGGGCCAGCCCCAGCATTTT
CASMGTGGQPQHF
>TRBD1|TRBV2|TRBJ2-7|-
TGTGCCAGCAGGGAATCAACAGGGGGACAGCAGTACTTC
CASRESTGGQQYF
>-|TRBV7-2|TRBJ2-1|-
TGTGCCAGCAGCCGGACCTCGGGACAATACTACAATGAGCAGTTCTTC
CASSRTSGQYYNEQFF
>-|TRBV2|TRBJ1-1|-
TGTGCCAGCATCCCCCTACGGAGCGGGAACACTGAAGCTTTCTTT
CASIPLRSGNTEAFF
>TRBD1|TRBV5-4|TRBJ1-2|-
TGTGCCAGCAGCTTGGGGGGGACAGGGAACTATGGCTACACCTTC
CASSLGGTGNYGYTF
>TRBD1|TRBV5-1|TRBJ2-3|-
TGCGCCAGCAGGGACAGGGCCGGCACAGATACGCAGTATTTT
CASRDRAGTDTQYF
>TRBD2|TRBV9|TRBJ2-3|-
TGTGCCAGCAGCGTAGACGGGAGGGGGGTAGATACGCAGTATTTT
CASSVDGRGVDTQYF
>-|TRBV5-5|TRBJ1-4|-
TGTGCCAGCAGCTTGCCCCAGGGATGGGATGAAAAACTGTTTTTT
CASSLPQGWDEKLFF
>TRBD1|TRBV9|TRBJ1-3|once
TGTGCCAGCAGCGCGGGGACAGGTGGAAACACCATATATTTT
CASSAGTGGNTIYF
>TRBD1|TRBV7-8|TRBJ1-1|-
TGTGCCAGCAGCCAGGGGACAGGGGGTAAGACTGAAGCTTTCTTT
CASSQGTGGKTEAFF
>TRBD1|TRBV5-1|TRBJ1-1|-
TGCGCCAGCAGCCAACGACAGGGCCTAAACACTGAAGCTTTCTTT
CASSQRQGLNTEAFF
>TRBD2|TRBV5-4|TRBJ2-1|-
TGTGCCAGCAGCTTCTTGAAAGCGGGGGGGCTCGGTGAGCAGTTCTTC
CASSFLKAGGLGEQFF
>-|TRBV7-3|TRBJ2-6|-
TGTGCCAGCAGCTTAGGTCTTAGAGGGAACTCTGGGGCCAACGTCCTGACTTTC
CASSLGLRGNSGANVLTF
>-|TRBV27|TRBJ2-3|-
TGTGCCAGCAGTTTCTTCGGACTTCACGGGTCCCCGACAGATACGCAGTATTTT
CASSFFGLHGSPTDTQYF
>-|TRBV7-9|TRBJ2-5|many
TGTGCCAGCAGTAACAGTAGCCAAGAGACCCAGTACTTC
CASSNSSQETQYF
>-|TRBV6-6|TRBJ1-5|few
TGTGCCAGCAGCGGGAGCAATCAGCCCCAGCATTTT
CASSGSNQPQHF
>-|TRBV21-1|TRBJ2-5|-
TGTGCCAGCAGCAAAAGGGTAGCGGGGGCCCCTCGGGAGACCCAGTACTTC
CASSKRVAGAPRETQYF
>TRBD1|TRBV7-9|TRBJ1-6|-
TGTGCCAGCAGCCCGACAGGGGGTGAGAATTCACCCCTCCACTTT
CASSPTGGENSPLHF
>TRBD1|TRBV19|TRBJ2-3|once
TGTGCCAGTAGTATCGGGACAGTCACAGATACGCAGTATTTT
CASSIGTVTDTQYF
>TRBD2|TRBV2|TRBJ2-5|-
TGTGCCAGCAGTGGGGCTAGCGGGCCCCAAGAGACCCAGTACTTC
CASSGASGPQETQYF
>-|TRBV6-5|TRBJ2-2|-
TGTGCCAGCACCCTAGAGGGGGGGGACACCGGGGAGCTGTTTTTT
CASTLEGGDTGELFF
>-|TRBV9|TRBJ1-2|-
TGTGCCAGCAGCGTAGGGGGCACTCCTAACTATGGCTACACCTTC
CASSVGGTPNYGYTF
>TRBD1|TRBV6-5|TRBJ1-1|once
TGTGCCAGCAGTCCGTCGGGACAGGATTTTCAAGCTTTCTTT
CASSPSGQDFQAFF
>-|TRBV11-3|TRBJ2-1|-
TGTGCCAGCAGCTGGGGAGTTTGGAGGGTGTCGTACAATGAGCAGTTCTTC
CASSWGVWRVSYNEQFF
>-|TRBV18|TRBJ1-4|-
TGTGCCAGCTCACCACGGCAGGGCGTACGGGAAAAACTGTTTTTT
CASSPRQGVREKLFF
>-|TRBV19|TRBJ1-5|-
TGTGCCAGTAGGATCACAGGGCCAGGTGGCAATCAGCCCCAGCATTTT
CASRITGPGGNQPQHF
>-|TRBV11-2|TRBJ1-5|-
TGTGCCAGCAGCTTAGAGAGGGATCAGCCCCAGCATTTT
CASSLERDQPQHF
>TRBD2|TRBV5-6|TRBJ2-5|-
TGTGCCAGCAGCTTGCGACTAGCGGGAGGTTCCGAGACCCAGTACTTC
CASSLRLAGGSETQYF
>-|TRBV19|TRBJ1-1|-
TGTGCCAGTAGTATGTCCCCAGGGAACACTGAAGCTTTCTTT
CASSMSPGNTEAFF
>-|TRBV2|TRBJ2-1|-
TGTGCCAGGGGGACGGGGGAATGGAATGAGCAGTTCTTC
CARGTGEWNEQFF
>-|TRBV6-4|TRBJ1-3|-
TGTGCCAGCAGTGACTCCCCCCCTAGCTCTGGAAACACCATATATTTT
CASSDSPPSSGNTIYF
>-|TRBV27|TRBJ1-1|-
TGTGCCAGCAGTTTTGGGGGGGTTGGAACTGAAGCTTTCTTT
CASSFGGVGTEAFF
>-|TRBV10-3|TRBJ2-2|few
TGTGCCATCAGGGAGACTGGAGGCGGCACCGGGGAGCTGTTTTTT
CAIRETGGGTGELFF
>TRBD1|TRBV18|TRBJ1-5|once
TGTGCCAGCTCACCACCGGCGACAGGGGGACAACAGCCCCAGCATTTT
CASSPPATGGQQPQHF
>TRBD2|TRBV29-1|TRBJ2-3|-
TGCAGCGTCTCCGGCTTGACTAGCGGGAGCACAGATACGCAGTATTTT
CSVSGLTSGSTDTQYF
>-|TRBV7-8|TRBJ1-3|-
TGTGCCAGCAGCCCAATCTATGGGGAGGGAAACACCATATATTTT
CASSPIYGEGNTIYF
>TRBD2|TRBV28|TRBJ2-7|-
TGTGCCAGCAGCTCTCCAAGGGCGGCGGGGGAACGTTACGAGCAGTACTTC
CASSSPRAAGERYEQYF
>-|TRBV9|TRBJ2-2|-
TGTGCCAGCAGCGTTTTAACCGGGGAGCTGTTTTTT
CASSVLTGELFF
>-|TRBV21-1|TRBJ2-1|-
TGTGCCAGCAGCTCCCGGGACAGGGTAGTTGGGGGGCACAATGAGCAGTTCTTC
CASSSRDRVVGGHNEQFF
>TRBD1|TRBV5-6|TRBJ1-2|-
TGTGCCAGCAGCTTACCGGGACAGGGAACAGATGGCTACACCTTC
CASSLPGQGTDGYTF
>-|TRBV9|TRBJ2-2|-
TGTGCCAGCAGCGTAGATTCTCGGCCGGGGGATCGTTGGACCGGGGAGCTGTTTTTT
CASSVDSRPGDRWTGELFF
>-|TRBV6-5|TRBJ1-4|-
TGTGCCAGCAAGAACAGGGTCGGTGGTGAAAAACTGTTTTTT
CASKNRVGGEKLFF
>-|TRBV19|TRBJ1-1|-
TGTGCCAGTACCCCAGGCGGGCTAATGAACACTGAAGCTTTCTTT
CASTPGGLMNTEAFF
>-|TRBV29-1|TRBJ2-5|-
TGCAGCGTTGATGGGGCATGGGGAGAGACCCAGTACTTC
CSVDGAWGETQYF
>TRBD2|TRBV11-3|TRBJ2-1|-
TGTGCCAGCAGCCCCCGGACTAGCGGGAGGCTACGGGAGCAGTTCTTC
CASSPRTSGRLREQFF
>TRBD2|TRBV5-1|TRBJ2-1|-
TGCGCCAGCAGCTTGGCGGGGGGGCTAGCAGGGAGCTCCTACAATGAGCAGTTCTTC
CASSLAGGLAGSSYNEQFF
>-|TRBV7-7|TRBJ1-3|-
TGTGCCAGCAGCTTAGGCGCGGGGGCTGGAAACACCATATATTTT
CASSLGAGAGNTIYF
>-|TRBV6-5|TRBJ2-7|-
TGTGCCAGCAGTGCCCAGGGCGGGGACTACGAGCAGTACTTC
CASSAQGGDYEQYF
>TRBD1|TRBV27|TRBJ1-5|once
TGTGCCAGCAGTAAAGCTGGGACAGGGGAGCCCCAGCATTTT
CASSKAGTGEPQHF
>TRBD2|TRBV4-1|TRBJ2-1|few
TGCGCCAGCAGAGCAGGACTAGCGGGAAGCAATGAGCAGTTCTTC
CASRAGLAGSNEQFF
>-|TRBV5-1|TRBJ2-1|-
TGCGCCAGCAGCTTGGATAGCGGCTCCTACAATGAGCAGTTCTTC
CASSLDSGSYNEQFF
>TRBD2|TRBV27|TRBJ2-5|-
TGTGCCAGCAGTTCCCCCGGGGGGTGGACCCAGTACTTC
CASSSPGGWTQYF
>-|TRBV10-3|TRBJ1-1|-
TGTGCCATCAGTGACCTTCCCATAGGGGACACTGAAGCTTTCTTT
CAISDLPIGDTEAFF
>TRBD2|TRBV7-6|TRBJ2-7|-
TGTGCCAGCAGCCCAGGACTAGCAGTTCAGCAGTACTTC
CASSPGLAVQQYF
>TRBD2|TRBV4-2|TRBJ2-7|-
TGTGCCAGCAGCCAAGGGGGTAGCGGGGCCTACGAGCAGTACTTC
CASSQGGSGAYEQYF
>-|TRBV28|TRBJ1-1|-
TGTGCCAGCAGTTTAGATTTTATGGGCATGAACACTGAAGCTTTCTTT
CASSLDFMGMNTEAFF
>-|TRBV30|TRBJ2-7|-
TGTGCCTGGAGTGTACTTTACGAGAGCGAGCAGTACTTC
CAWSVLYESEQYF
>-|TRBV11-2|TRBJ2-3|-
TGTGCCAGCAGCCCAGGCACCGTAGATACGCAGTATTTT
CASSPGTVDTQYF
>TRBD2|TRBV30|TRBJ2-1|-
TGTGCCTGGGAACTAGCGGGGCTACTCAATGAGCAGTTCTTC
CAWELAGLLNEQFF